The TCR beta chain described here comes from a study of T cells in Graves' hyperthyroidism and ophthalmopathy. Per the germline V gene, CDR1 is DFQATT and CDR2 is SNEGSKA (reference sequence). The junction had 4 bases not matched to a gene; V was cut back by 1 base and J by 3 bases. The CDR3 loop spans 15 amino acids. Amplification of TCR beta CDR3 regions used RNA as the template. Initially, a first-round RT-PCR of the TCR CDR3 employed the HTBI primer set. TCRdb reprocessed the multiplex PCR reads with MiXCR, giving one entry per CDR3 protein. The profile shows around 500,000 distinct CDR3 sequences, about 20% of them singletons.

The sequencing input was blood. The chain has TRBV20-1 and TRBJ2-5; TRBD2 matches at 11 bases. This receptor was identified in a woman in her 70s with Graves' ophthalmopathy. The CDR3 is CSARGTSGFKETQYF. DNA of the CDR3: TGCAGTGCTAGAGGGACTAGCGGGTTTAAAGAGACCCAGTACTTC.